The 22 T cell receptor beta chains below were found in one sample sequenced in a study of PD-1 blockade in classical Hodgkin lymphoma (dated by TCRdb to 2018 to 2020). The time point label, read with the paper, signifies: cycle 4 day 1 (C4D1), after 6 weeks of nivolumab. Every trial patient had relapsed following autologous stem cell transplantation, and prior brentuximab vedotin exposure was what differed among cohorts A, B and C. The library was produced with the immunoSEQ multiplex PCR assay. TCRdb re-hosts the immuneACCESS table, in-frame sequences only. Its copies lack some clones; in the studies checked, an unresolved V gene accounts for under half of them, and the cause for the rest is not known. In all, the sample holds 40,000 to 65,000 clones, and roughly nine tenths of those were seen once. About 6.7% of the sample is held by the ten biggest clonotypes. The sample here was peripheral blood mononuclear cells (PBMCs), taken before the fourth cycle of nivolumab. These receptors all come from a human donor with classical Hodgkin lymphoma.

The chain carries TRBV5-1 and TRBJ2-3; 7 bases map to TRBD1. CDR1 and CDR2 (germline): SGHRS, YFSETQ. J lost 4 bases, V lost 2 bases, and 7 bases had no gene match. CDR3 length equals 15 residues. The CDR3 bases are TGCGCCAGCAGCTTCGAAGACAGGGTTGCAGATACGCAGTATTTT. Protein sequence: CASSFEDRVADTQYF.

The chain combines TRBV28 with TRBJ1-6; TRBD1 matches at 7 bases. Germline trimming cut 3 bases from V and 6 bases from J; bases unmatched to any gene: 5. The CDR3 loop spans 15 amino acids. CDR1 and CDR2 (germline): MDHEN, SYDVKM. The CDR3 DNA is TGTGCCAGCAGTTTCAGGACAGGTATTAATTCACCCCTCCACTTT. It translates to CASSFRTGINSPLHF.

The CDR3 DNA reads TGTGCCAGCAGTGAAGCGGGCGAATCCCGATCCTACGAGCAGTACTTC. This encodes CASSEAGESRSYEQYF. The J gene is TRBJ2-7, the V gene TRBV6-1; D is unclear. From germline, CDR1 is MNHNS and CDR2 SASEGT. Trimming shortened V by 0 bases and J by 1 base, and 13 bases separated the two germline ends. This CDR3 comprises 16 residues.

This chain joins TRBV6-1 and TRBJ1-2; D perhaps matches TRBD1 (6 bases). Looked up from germline, CDR1 is MNHNS and CDR2 is SASEGT. With 3 bases removed from V and 7 bases from J, the gap between germline ends came to 15 bases. The CDR3 loop spans 14 amino acids. The CDR3 reads CASSDQQGRFGYTF. DNA for the CDR3: TGTGCCAGCAGTGATCAACAGGGACGGTTTGGCTACACCTTC.

The J gene is TRBJ2-7, the V gene TRBV9; possibly TRBD1 for D (6 bases). V lost 7 bases and J 1 base, leaving 12 bases between the germline ends. Per germline, CDR1 SGDLS and CDR2 YYNGEE. CDR3 size: 13 residues. CDR3 sequence: CASGRQDSYEQYF. DNA of the CDR3: TGTGCCAGCGGAAGACAGGATTCCTACGAGCAGTACTTC.

This sequence joins TRBV13 and TRBJ1-2; 12 bases line up with TRBD1. This CDR3 is built from 14 residues. V gave up 5 bases and J gave up 5 bases; unmatched junction bases: 3. Germline values: CDR1 PRHDT, CDR2 FYEKMQ (reference sequence). CDR3 sequence: CASSRDRGHYGYTF. The CDR3 DNA reads TGTGCCAGCAGCAGGGACAGGGGGCATTATGGCTACACCTTC.

The V gene is TRBV7-8, the J gene TRBJ2-1, with 7 positions matching TRBD1. The trim removed 3 bases at V and 10 bases at J, leaving 9 bases unmatched. CDR3 length: 14 amino acids. CDR1 is SGHVS and CDR2 is FQNEAQ in the germline V gene. The CDR3 DNA sequence: TGTGCCAGCAGCTTGCTACAGGGGAGTAAGGAGCAGTTCTTC. As protein: CASSLLQGSKEQFF.

The rearrangement joins TRBV4-2 to TRBJ2-5, with D possibly matching TRBD1 (6 bases). The CDR3 loop spans 14 amino acids. The V gene's germline CDR1 is LGHNA and CDR2 YNFKEQ. Trimming cost V 4 bases and J 5 bases, with 14 bases left between them. The DNA of the CDR3 is TGTGCCAGCAGCCCCACCTCTACAGGGGAGACCCAGTACTTC. Its protein is CASSPTSTGETQYF.

The chain has TRBV6-5 and TRBJ2-5; tentative D call: TRBD1 (5 bases). Germline loops: CDR1 MNHEY, CDR2 SVGAGI. The V end lost 4 bases, the J end lost 7 bases, and 13 bases lay between the germline ends. This CDR3 is built from 13 residues. The CDR3 sequence: CASSSFRRGTQYF. CDR3 sequence (DNA): TGTGCCAGCAGTTCCTTCCGAAGGGGGACCCAGTACTTC.

The chain carries TRBV19 and TRBJ2-1; D possibly corresponds to TRBD1 (8 bases). This CDR3 spans 14 amino acids. Germline V gives CDR1 LNHDA, CDR2 SQIVND (reference sequence). The germline V and J ends were trimmed by 6 bases and 10 bases, with 19 bases remaining between them. The CDR3 sequence: CASSAGRGREEQFF. The CDR3 nucleotides read TGTGCCAGTAGCGCGGGCAGGGGGCGGGAGGAGCAGTTCTTC.

The chain is built from TRBV28 and TRBJ2-1; TRBD2 aligns across 8 bases. V dropped 9 bases and J dropped 1; count of bases not matched to a gene: 2. The germline V gene has CDR1 MDHEN and CDR2 SYDVKM. CDR3 size: 13 residues. The CDR3 here is CASIAGSYNEQFF. The CDR3 DNA follows: TGTGCCAGTATAGCGGGATCCTACAATGAGCAGTTCTTC.

CDR3 nucleotides: TGTGCCAGCAGCATCTCCGGACAGGGGAGAGCTTTCTTT. Protein product: CASSISGQGRAFF. This chain joins TRBV7-9 and TRBJ1-1, with 9 bases fitting TRBD1. The length of the CDR3 is 13 residues. Germline-derived CDR1 and CDR2 are SEHNR and FQNEAQ (reference sequence). The trim removed 5 bases at V and 10 bases at J, leaving 8 bases unmatched.

The V call is TRBV28, the J call TRBJ2-3, with 13 bases aligning to TRBD2. Germline V gene sequence: CDR1 MDHEN, CDR2 SYDVKM. After removal of 7 bases from V and 1 base from J, the junction contained 5 bases not matched to a gene. The CDR3 extends over 16 amino acids. Here the CDR3 DNA reads TGTGCCAGCACCCGGACTAGCGGGAGTGGCACAGATACGCAGTATTTT. This codes for CASTRTSGSGTDTQYF.

The chain is built from TRBV6-1 and TRBJ2-7; the D is unclear. There are 13 residues in the CDR3. Trimming removed 6 bases at V and 2 bases at J, with 11 bases between. Germline CDR1 MNHNS, CDR2 SASEGT. Here the CDR3 reads CASRLDGPYEQYF. CDR3 sequence (DNA): TGTGCCAGCAGGCTAGACGGGCCCTACGAGCAGTACTTC.

V is TRBV5-1 and J is TRBJ2-1; D is undetermined. The CDR3 covers 15 residues. CDR1 and CDR2 from the germline V gene are SGHRS and YFSETQ. Trimming shortened V by 4 bases and J by 3 bases, and 14 bases separated the two germline ends. This CDR3 reads CASSRDGFDYNEQFF. CDR3 sequence (DNA): TGCGCCAGCAGCCGCGACGGGTTCGACTACAATGAGCAGTTCTTC.

This chain links TRBV5-1 with TRBJ2-3; no definite D call. The germline V gene has CDR1 SGHRS and CDR2 YFSETQ. The length of the CDR3 is 14 residues. Trimming shortened V by 2 bases and J by 1 base, and 8 bases separated the two germline ends. CDR3 sequence (DNA): TGCGCCAGCAGCTTACCCCGACGCACAGATACGCAGTATTTT. Protein: CASSLPRRTDTQYF.

The V gene is TRBV25-1, the J gene TRBJ2-5; TRBD1 might be the D (5 bases). The V and J ends lost 0 bases and 4 bases respectively, with 18 bases between them. Germline CDR1 is MGHDK and CDR2 is SYGVNS. The CDR3 totals 17 residues. CDR3 in DNA: TGTGCCAGCAGTGAATACATTTCGAGACAGCTGCTAGAGACCCAGTACTTC. Its translation is CASSEYISRQLLETQYF.

The V call is TRBV6-1, the J call TRBJ1-1, with D perhaps matching TRBD1 (6 bases). Deletions cut 9 bases from V and 5 bases from J, with 22 bases between. The CDR3 is made up of 15 amino acids. Looked up from germline, CDR1 is MNHNS and CDR2 is SASEGT. The CDR3 nucleotides read TGTGCCAGTTTACGTTCCCTTGAGAGGGGGACTGAAGCTTTCTTT. Protein product: CASLRSLERGTEAFF.

V and J are TRBV7-5 and TRBJ1-4; the DNA was not used to check the table's D call, TRBD1. TRBV7-5 counts as a pseudogene. The CDR3 totals 14 residues. The CDR3 sequence is CVRSFMHRGEKLFF. The CDR3 region has the DNA TGTGTCAGAAGCTTCATGCACAGGGGCGAAAAACTGTTTTTT.

The rearrangement uses TRBV5-1 and TRBJ2-1, with 7 bases aligning to TRBD1. This CDR3 region has 16 residues. The trim removed 2 bases at V and 2 bases at J, leaving 7 bases unmatched. In germline, CDR1 is SGHRS, CDR2 YFSETQ. CDR3 in amino acids: CASSLTTGVPYNEQFF. CDR3 sequence (DNA): TGCGCCAGCAGCTTAACAACAGGGGTCCCCTACAATGAGCAGTTCTTC.

The chain links TRBV6-1 to TRBJ1-4, with D tentatively TRBD1 (5 bases). This CDR3 is 14 amino acids long. The V gene lost 0 bases and the J gene lost 8 bases, with 10 bases spanning the gap. CDR1 is MNHNS, CDR2 SASEGT, per germline. The CDR3 sequence is CASSEAGTSEKLFF. The CDR3 DNA follows: TGTGCCAGCAGTGAAGCGGGGACGAGCGAAAAACTGTTTTTT.

The table lists this clone with a count of one. The chain couples TRBV9 to TRBJ2-1; TRBD2 agrees at 9 bases. The V segment lost 0 bases and the J segment 8 bases; nucleotides outside the gene matches: 9. Germline V gene lookup returns CDR1 SGDLS and CDR2 YYNGEE. The CDR3 is 16 amino acids. The CDR3 DNA is TGTGCCAGCAGCGTAGCTGCCAGCGGGGGGCCCCATGAGCAGTTCTTC. This codes for CASSVAASGGPHEQFF.